The rows below give T cell receptor beta chains drawn from one sample of a study of circulating and synovial CD4+ cells in juvenile arthritis. Data came from immunoSEQ multiplex PCR; TCRdb stores just in-frame clones and leaves some out. Among about 34,000 clones listed, roughly 96% were seen once. The sequenced material came from CD4+ T cells from blood. The source is a human donor with juvenile idiopathic arthritis. Both conserved end residues are part of each CDR3. The D gene is left open where the match is weak. A clone size is listed for some rows: how often the clone was seen (once, few, many), or a class if it is expanded.

>TRBJ2-1|NA|TRBV11-1|TRBD2
CASSLRRGASYNEQFF
TGTGCCAGCAGCCTACGGCGGGGGGCCTCCTACAATGAGCAGTTCTTC
>TRBJ2-1|few|TRBV29-1|NA
CSAEGQGITNEQFF
TGCAGTGCAGAGGGGCAGGGGATAACTAATGAGCAGTTCTTC
>TRBJ2-1|NA|TRBV19|NA
CASKGRGGAQQFF
TGTGCCAGTAAGGGTCGGGGCGGGGCGCAGCAGTTCTTC
>TRBJ2-5|NA|TRBV20-1|NA
CSASGATQYF
TGCAGTGCTAGTGGGGCGACCCAGTACTTC
>TRBJ1-1|NA|TRBV7-9|TRBD1
CASSLLQGGTEAFF
TGTGCCAGCAGCCTTTTACAGGGGGGTACTGAAGCTTTCTTT
>TRBJ2-1|NA|TRBV5-1|TRBD2
CASSFRGGDNEQFF
TGCGCCAGCAGCTTTCGGGGAGGGGACAATGAGCAGTTCTTC
>TRBJ1-2|few|TRBV16|TRBD1
CASSLISTGVGGYTF
TGTGCCAGCAGCCTCATATCGACAGGGGTTGGTGGCTACACCTTC
>TRBJ2-3|NA|TRBV6-4|TRBD2
CASSRTPGGAADTQYF
TGTGCCAGCAGCCGAACCCCCGGGGGGGCCGCAGATACGCAGTATTTT
>TRBJ2-2|NA|TRBV11-3|TRBD2
CASSRSGRGSTGELFF
TGTGCCAGCAGCCGGAGCGGGAGAGGTAGCACCGGGGAGCTGTTTTTT
>TRBJ2-1|NA|TRBV29-1|TRBD2
CSVVRLAGVYNEQFF
TGCAGCGTTGTCCGACTAGCGGGAGTCTACAATGAGCAGTTCTTC
>TRBJ2-7|NA|TRBV5-6|TRBD1
CASSLVRAGTGGYEQYF
TGTGCCAGCAGCTTGGTAAGGGCCGGGACAGGGGGCTACGAGCAGTACTTC
>TRBJ1-6|NA|TRBV25-1|NA
CASSEREISSPLHF
TGTGCCAGCAGTGAGCGAGAGATAAGTTCACCCCTCCACTTT
>TRBJ1-1|NA|TRBV6-6|NA
CASEKGGGTEAFF
TGTGCCAGCGAAAAGGGAGGCGGCACTGAAGCTTTCTTT
>TRBJ2-7|NA|TRBV18|TRBD1
CASSAQGAYEQYF
TGTGCCAGCTCAGCACAGGGGGCCTACGAGCAGTACTTC
>TRBJ2-3|NA|TRBV6-1|TRBD2
CASSLRGGPDTQYF
TGTGCCAGCAGTCTACGGGGGGGCCCAGATACGCAGTATTTT
>TRBJ2-1|NA|TRBV4-2|TRBD1
CASSQELRGGAYNEQFF
TGTGCCAGCAGCCAAGAACTAAGAGGGGGCGCGTACAATGAGCAGTTCTTC
>TRBJ2-4|NA|TRBV19|TRBD2
CASSHQTGLAVKNIQYF
TGTGCCAGTAGTCACCAGACGGGACTAGCGGTCAAAAACATTCAGTACTTC
>TRBJ2-2|NA|TRBV19|NA
CASSIGSGNTGELFF
TGTGCCAGTAGTATAGGCTCGGGGAACACCGGGGAGCTGTTTTTT
>TRBJ2-1|NA|TRBV30|NA
CAWSVRLVGYNEQFF
TGTGCCTGGAGTGTACGGCTAGTAGGCTACAATGAGCAGTTCTTC
>TRBJ2-7|NA|TRBV5-1|TRBD2
CASSLGLDSQQYF
TGCGCCAGCAGCTTAGGACTAGACAGTCAGCAGTACTTC
>TRBJ2-1|NA|TRBV7-9|TRBD1
CASSSSGTGGRYNEQFF
TGTGCCAGCAGCTCTAGTGGGACAGGAGGCCGCTACAATGAGCAGTTCTTC
>TRBJ1-1|once|TRBV15|NA
CATSRDRGLSTEAFF
TGTGCCACCAGCAGAGATCGAGGACTGAGCACTGAAGCTTTCTTT
>TRBJ1-2|NA|TRBV20-1|TRBD1
CSARDSYGYTF
TGCAGTGCCCGGGACAGCTATGGCTACACCTTC
>TRBJ2-3|NA|TRBV7-3|NA
CASSLSGADTQYF
TGTGCCAGCAGCTTATCAGGGGCAGATACGCAGTATTTT
>TRBJ2-4|NA|TRBV2|NA
CASSVAPFLAKNIQYF
TGTGCCAGCAGTGTTGCGCCATTTCTAGCCAAAAACATTCAGTACTTC
>TRBJ1-6|NA|TRBV6-5|NA
CASSQFTGNSPLHF
TGTGCCAGCAGTCAATTCACAGGGAATTCCCCCCTCCACTTT
>TRBJ2-1|NA|TRBV9|TRBD2
CASSTSGLAGGGEQFF
TGTGCCAGCAGCACTAGCGGACTAGCGGGAGGGGGTGAGCAGTTCTTC
>TRBJ2-4|NA|TRBV18|NA
CASSRGLDENIQYF
TGTGCCAGCTCACGTGGCCTCGATGAAAACATTCAGTACTTC
>TRBJ2-3|NA|TRBV6-1|TRBD2
CASSEVASGADTQYF
TGTGCCAGCAGTGAAGTGGCTAGCGGGGCAGATACGCAGTATTTT
>TRBJ2-3|once|TRBV5-6|NA
CASSLDGQQYF
TGTGCCAGCAGCTTGGACGGACAGCAGTATTTT
>TRBJ1-4|NA|TRBV5-6|TRBD1
CASSMGQGARVNEKLFF
TGTGCCAGCAGCATGGGACAGGGGGCGCGGGTGAATGAAAAACTGTTTTTT
>TRBJ1-2|NA|TRBV9|NA
CASSVGRQILYGYTF
TGTGCCAGCAGCGTAGGAAGACAGATTCTTTATGGCTACACCTTC
>TRBJ2-2|once|TRBV5-4|NA
CASSPQGGDTGELFF
TGTGCCAGCAGCCCGCAGGGGGGCGACACCGGGGAGCTGTTTTTT
>TRBJ2-5|NA|TRBV6-5|NA
CASSYSRDTQETQYF
TGTGCCAGCAGTTACTCGAGGGACACCCAAGAGACCCAGTACTTC
>TRBJ2-2|NA|TRBV7-9|NA
CASSLFGGELFF
TGTGCCAGCAGCTTATTCGGCGGGGAGCTGTTTTTT
>TRBJ2-7|NA|TRBV5-1|NA
CASSLAGGGGSEQYF
TGCGCCAGCAGCTTGGCTGGGGGAGGGGGGTCCGAGCAGTACTTC
>TRBJ2-5|NA|TRBV19|TRBD2
CASSIVLLAGGYETQYF
TGTGCCAGTAGTATAGTCCTACTAGCGGGGGGATATGAGACCCAGTACTTC
>TRBJ1-1|NA|TRBV18|NA
CASSFTGPEAFF
TGTGCCAGCTCATTCACAGGGCCTGAAGCTTTCTTT
>TRBJ2-3|NA|TRBV27|TRBD2
CASSFRTSGVDTQYF
TGTGCCAGCAGTTTCCGGACTAGCGGGGTTGATACGCAGTATTTT
>TRBJ2-7|NA|TRBV5-1|NA
CASSLEVATGEQYF
TGCGCCAGCAGCTTGGAGGTCGCCACGGGGGAGCAGTACTTC
>TRBJ1-6|NA|TRBV7-8|TRBD1
CASSLGRQAGGFSSPLHF
TGTGCCAGCAGCTTAGGACGTCAGGCAGGGGGCTTTAGTTCACCCCTCCACTTT